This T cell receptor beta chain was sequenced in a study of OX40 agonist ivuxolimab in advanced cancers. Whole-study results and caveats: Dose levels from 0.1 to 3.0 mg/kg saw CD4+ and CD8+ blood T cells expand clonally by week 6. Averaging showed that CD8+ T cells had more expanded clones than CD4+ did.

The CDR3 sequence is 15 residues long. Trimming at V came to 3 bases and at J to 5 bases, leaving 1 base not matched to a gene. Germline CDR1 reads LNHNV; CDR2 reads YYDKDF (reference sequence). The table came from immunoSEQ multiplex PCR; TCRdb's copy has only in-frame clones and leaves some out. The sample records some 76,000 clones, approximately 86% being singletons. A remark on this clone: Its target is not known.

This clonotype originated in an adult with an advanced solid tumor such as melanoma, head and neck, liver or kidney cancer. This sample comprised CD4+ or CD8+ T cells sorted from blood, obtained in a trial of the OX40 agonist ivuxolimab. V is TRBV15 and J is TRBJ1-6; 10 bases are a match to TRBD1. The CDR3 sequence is CATSRDRGNNSPLHF. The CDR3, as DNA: TGTGCCACCAGCAGGGACAGGGGGAATAATTCACCCCTCCACTTT.